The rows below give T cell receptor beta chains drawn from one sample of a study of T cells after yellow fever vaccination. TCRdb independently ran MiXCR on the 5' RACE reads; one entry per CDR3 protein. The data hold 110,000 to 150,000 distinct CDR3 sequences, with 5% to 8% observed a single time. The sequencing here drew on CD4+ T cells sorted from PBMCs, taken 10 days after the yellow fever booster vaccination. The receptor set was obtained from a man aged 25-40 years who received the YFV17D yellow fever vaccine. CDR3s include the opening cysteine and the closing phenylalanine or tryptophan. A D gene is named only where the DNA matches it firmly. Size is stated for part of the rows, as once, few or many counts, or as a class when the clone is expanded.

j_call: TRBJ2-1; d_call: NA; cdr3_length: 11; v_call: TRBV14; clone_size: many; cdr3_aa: CASRGYNEQFF; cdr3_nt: TGTGCCAGTCGGGGGTACAATGAGCAGTTCTTC
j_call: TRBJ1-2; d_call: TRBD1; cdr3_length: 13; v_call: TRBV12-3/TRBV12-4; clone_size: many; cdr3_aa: CASSATGEYGYTF; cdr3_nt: TGTGCCAGCAGCGCGACAGGGGAGTATGGCTACACCTTC
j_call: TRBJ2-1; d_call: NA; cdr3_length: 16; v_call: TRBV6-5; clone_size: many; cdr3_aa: CASKPGRGYSYNEQFF; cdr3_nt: TGTGCCAGCAAACCTGGGCGGGGCTACTCCTACAATGAGCAGTTCTTC
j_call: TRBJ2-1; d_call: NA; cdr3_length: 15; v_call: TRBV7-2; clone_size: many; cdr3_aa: CASNNRGSGLNEQFF; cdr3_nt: TGTGCCAGCAACAATCGGGGGTCAGGGTTAAATGAGCAGTTCTTC
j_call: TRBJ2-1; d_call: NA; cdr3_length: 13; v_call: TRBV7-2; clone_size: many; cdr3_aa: CASSPSFYNEQFF; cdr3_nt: TGTGCCAGCAGCCCTAGCTTTTACAATGAGCAGTTCTTC
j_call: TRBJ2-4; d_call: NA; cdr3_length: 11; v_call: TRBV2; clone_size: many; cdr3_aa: CASSEQDIQYF; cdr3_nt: TGTGCCAGCAGTGAACAGGACATTCAGTACTTC
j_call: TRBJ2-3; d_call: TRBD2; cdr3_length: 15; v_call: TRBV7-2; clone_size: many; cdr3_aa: CASTPGTSGRRTQYF; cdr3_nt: TGTGCCAGCACCCCCGGGACTAGCGGGAGGAGAACGCAGTATTTT
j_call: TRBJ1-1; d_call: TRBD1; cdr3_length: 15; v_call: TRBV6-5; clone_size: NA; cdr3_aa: CASSYSSGTGGHAFF; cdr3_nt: TGTGCCAGCAGTTACTCGAGTGGGACAGGGGGCCATGCTTTCTTT
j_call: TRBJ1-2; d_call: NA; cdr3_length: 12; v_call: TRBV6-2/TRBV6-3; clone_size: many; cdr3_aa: CASNKGPYGYTF; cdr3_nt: TGTGCCAGCAACAAGGGTCCCTATGGCTACACCTTC
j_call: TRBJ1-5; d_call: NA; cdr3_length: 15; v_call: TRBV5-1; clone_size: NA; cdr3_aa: CASSLGGAGNQPQHF; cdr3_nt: TGCGCCAGCAGCTTGGGAGGGGCAGGCAATCAGCCCCAGCATTTT
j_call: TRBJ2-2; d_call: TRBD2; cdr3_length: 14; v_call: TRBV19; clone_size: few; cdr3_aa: CASSFLAGVGELFF; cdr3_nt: TGTGCCAGTAGTTTTCTAGCGGGAGTCGGGGAGCTGTTTTTT
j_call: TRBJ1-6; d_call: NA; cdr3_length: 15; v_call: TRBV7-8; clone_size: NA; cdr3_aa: CASSPTAIYNSPLHF; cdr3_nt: TGTGCCAGCAGCCCCACAGCAATTTATAATTCACCCCTCCACTTT
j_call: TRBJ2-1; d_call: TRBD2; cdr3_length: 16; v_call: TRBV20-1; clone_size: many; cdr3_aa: CSARVTGLAGAGEQFF; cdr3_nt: TGCAGTGCTAGAGTCACGGGACTAGCGGGCGCCGGGGAGCAGTTCTTC
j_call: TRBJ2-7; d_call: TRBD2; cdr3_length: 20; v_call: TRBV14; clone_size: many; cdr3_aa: CASSQGLASGRQKSSYEQYF; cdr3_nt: TGTGCCAGCAGCCAAGGTTTGGCTAGCGGGAGGCAAAAGAGCTCCTACGAGCAGTACTTC
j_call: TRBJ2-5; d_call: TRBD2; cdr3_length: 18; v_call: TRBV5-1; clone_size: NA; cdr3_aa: CASSLSGTSGRGVETQYF; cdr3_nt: TGCGCCAGCAGCTTGTCCGGGACTAGCGGGAGAGGGGTAGAGACCCAGTACTTC
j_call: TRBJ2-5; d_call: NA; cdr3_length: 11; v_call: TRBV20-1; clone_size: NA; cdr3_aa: CRGVGQETQYF; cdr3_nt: TGCAGGGGAGTCGGCCAAGAGACCCAGTACTTC
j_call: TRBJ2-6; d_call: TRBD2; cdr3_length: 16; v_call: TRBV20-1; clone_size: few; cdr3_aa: CSAKLAGFSGANVLTF; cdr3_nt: TGCAGTGCTAAACTAGCGGGTTTCTCTGGGGCCAACGTCCTGACTTTC